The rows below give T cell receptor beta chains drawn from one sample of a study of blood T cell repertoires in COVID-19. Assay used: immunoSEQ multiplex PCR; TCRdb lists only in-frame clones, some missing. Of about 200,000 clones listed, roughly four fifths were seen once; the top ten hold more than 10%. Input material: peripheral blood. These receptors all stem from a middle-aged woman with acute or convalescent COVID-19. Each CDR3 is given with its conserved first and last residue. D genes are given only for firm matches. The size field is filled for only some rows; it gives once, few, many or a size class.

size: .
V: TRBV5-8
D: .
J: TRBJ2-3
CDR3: CASSLRQGTNLDTQYF
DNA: TGTGCCAGCAGCCTGAGGCAGGGAACGAATTTGGATACGCAGTATTTT

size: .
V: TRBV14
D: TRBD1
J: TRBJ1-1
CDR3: CASSWTGSIGAEAFF
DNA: TGTGCCAGCAGCTGGACAGGGTCTATTGGAGCTGAAGCTTTCTTT

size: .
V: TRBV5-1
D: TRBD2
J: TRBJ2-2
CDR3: CASSLLAEENTGELFF
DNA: TGCGCCAGCAGCTTGCTAGCGGAGGAGAACACCGGGGAGCTGTTTTTT

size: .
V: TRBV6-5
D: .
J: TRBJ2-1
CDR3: CASNPTGYNEQFF
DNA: TGTGCCAGCAACCCTACAGGGTACAATGAGCAGTTCTTC

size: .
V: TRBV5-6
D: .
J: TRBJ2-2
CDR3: CASSSPRGTGELFF
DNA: TGTGCCAGCAGTTCCCCTAGGGGCACCGGGGAGCTGTTTTTT

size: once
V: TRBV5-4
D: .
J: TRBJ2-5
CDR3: CASSLRGAQGTQYF
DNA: TGTGCCAGCAGCTTACGTGGGGCGCAAGGGACCCAGTACTTC

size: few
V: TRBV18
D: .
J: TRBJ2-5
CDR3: CASSPTGLGGAKETQYF
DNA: TGTGCCAGCTCTCCCACTGGACTGGGGGGAGCAAAAGAGACCCAGTACTTC

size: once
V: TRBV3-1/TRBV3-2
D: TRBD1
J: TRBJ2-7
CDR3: CASSRGQGYEQYF
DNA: TGTGCCAGCAGCCGCGGACAGGGCTACGAGCAGTACTTC

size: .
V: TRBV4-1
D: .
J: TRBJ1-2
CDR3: CASSQDPSQRLYGYTF
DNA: TGCGCCAGCAGCCAAGATCCGTCCCAGAGACTTTATGGCTACACCTTC

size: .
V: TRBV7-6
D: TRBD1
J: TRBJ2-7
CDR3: CASSPRQGKGAYEQYF
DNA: TGTGCCAGCAGCCCACGACAGGGAAAGGGGGCCTACGAGCAGTACTTC

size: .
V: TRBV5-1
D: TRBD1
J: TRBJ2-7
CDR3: CASSLKWDSSYEQYF
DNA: TGCGCCAGCAGCTTGAAGTGGGACAGCTCCTACGAGCAGTACTTC

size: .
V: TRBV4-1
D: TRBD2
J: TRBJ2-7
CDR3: CASSQGTSRYEQYF
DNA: TGCGCCAGCAGCCAAGGGACTAGTAGATACGAGCAGTACTTC

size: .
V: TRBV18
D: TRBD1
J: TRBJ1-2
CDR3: CASSPDRGLGYTF
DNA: TGTGCCAGCTCACCGGACAGGGGACTTGGCTACACCTTC

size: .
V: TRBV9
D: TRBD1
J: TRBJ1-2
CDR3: CASSVEGQGSNYGYTF
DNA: TGTGCCAGCAGCGTAGAAGGACAGGGGTCTAACTATGGCTACACCTTC

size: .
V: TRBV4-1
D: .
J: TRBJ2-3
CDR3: CASSQAVSVPTDTQYF
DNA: TGCGCCAGCAGCCAAGCGGTGTCGGTCCCCACAGATACGCAGTATTTT

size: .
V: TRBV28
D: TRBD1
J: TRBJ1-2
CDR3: CASSLEGSRGRRGYTF
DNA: TGTGCCAGCAGTTTGGAAGGGTCCAGGGGGAGAAGAGGCTACACCTTC

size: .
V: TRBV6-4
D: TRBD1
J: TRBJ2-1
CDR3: CASSAGDRDYNEQFF
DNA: TGTGCCAGCAGTGCCGGGGACAGGGACTACAATGAGCAGTTCTTC

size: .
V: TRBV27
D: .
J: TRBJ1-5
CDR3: CASSWGGNQPQHF
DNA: TGTGCCAGCAGCTGGGGGGGGAATCAGCCCCAGCATTTT

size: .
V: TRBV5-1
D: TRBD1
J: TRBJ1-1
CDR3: CASSPDGTGGGTEAFF
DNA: TGCGCCAGCAGCCCGGACGGGACAGGGGGCGGGACTGAAGCTTTCTTT

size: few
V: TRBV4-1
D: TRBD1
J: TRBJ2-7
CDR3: CASSPLAGGQGRDYEQYF
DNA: TGCGCCAGCAGCCCCCTGGCTGGGGGACAGGGCCGTGACTACGAGCAGTACTTC

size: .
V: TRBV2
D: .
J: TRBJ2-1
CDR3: CASSDSSYNEQFF
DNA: TGTGCCAGCAGTGATAGCTCCTACAATGAGCAGTTCTTC

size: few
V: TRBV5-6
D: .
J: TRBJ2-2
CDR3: CASSLRGRNTGELFF
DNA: TGTGCCAGCAGCTTGCGAGGAAGGAACACCGGGGAGCTGTTTTTT

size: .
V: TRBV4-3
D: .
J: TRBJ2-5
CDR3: CASSQDRGVKETQYF
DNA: TGCGCCAGCAGCCAAGATCGCGGGGTAAAAGAGACCCAGTACTTC

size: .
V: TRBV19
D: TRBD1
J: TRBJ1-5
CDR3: CASSMDRSNQPQHF
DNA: TGTGCCAGTAGTATGGACAGGAGCAATCAGCCCCAGCATTTT